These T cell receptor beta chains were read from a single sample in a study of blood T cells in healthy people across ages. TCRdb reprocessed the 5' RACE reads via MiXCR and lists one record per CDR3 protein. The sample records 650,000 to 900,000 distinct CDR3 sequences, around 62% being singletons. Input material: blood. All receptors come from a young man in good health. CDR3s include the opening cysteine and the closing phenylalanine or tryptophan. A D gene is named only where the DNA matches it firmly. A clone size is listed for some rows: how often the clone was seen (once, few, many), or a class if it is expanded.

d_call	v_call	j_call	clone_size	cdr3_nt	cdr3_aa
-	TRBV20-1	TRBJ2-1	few	TGCAGTGCGGAGACAGTCCATGAGCAGTTCTTC	CSAETVHEQFF
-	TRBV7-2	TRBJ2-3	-	TGTGCCAGCAGCTTAAGTCAGGGTGCCCCAGATACGCAGTATTTT	CASSLSQGAPDTQYF
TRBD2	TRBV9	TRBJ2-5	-	TGTGCCAGCAGCGTAGGAGGTGGGGGTCTCCGGGAGGCCCAGTACTTC	CASSVGGGGLREAQYF
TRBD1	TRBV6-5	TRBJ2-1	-	TGTGCCAGCAGTGACAGGGATTGGGATGAGCAGTTCTTC	CASSDRDWDEQFF
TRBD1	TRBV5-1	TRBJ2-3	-	TGCGCCAGCAGCTTGGTCAGGGGGCGAGAAGATACGCAGTATTTT	CASSLVRGREDTQYF
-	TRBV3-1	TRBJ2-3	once	TGTGCCAGCAGCCCTCAAGTTGGGATCACAGATACGCAGTATTTT	CASSPQVGITDTQYF
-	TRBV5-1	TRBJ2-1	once	TGCGCCAGCAGCTTGTTGACGGCGAGCAATGAGCAGTTCTTC	CASSLLTASNEQFF
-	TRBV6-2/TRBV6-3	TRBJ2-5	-	TGTGCCAGCACTCCCGAGGTAGGGAACTCCGGTGAGACCCAGTACTTC	CASTPEVGNSGETQYF
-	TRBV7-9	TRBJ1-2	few	TGTGCCAGCAGCTTATTGTGGGTTGGCTACACCTTC	CASSLLWVGYTF
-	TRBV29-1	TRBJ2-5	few	TGCAGCTCCGAGGTTGCAGAGACCCAGTACTTC	CSSEVAETQYF
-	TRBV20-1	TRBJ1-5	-	TGCAGTGCTCCCAGGGGCGGGAATCAGCCCCAGCATTTT	CSAPRGGNQPQHF
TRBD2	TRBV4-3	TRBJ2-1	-	TGCGCCAGCAGCCATAGGGGTGGGGGGGGGTACAATGAGCAGTTCTTC	CASSHRGGGGYNEQFF
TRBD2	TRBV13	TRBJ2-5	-	TGTGCCAGCAGCCAAAACCTAGCGGGGGGCGAAGAGACCCAGTACTTC	CASSQNLAGGEETQYF
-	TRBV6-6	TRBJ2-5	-	TGTGCCAGCAGTTTCGGGACCGCTGACCAAGAGACCCAGTACTTC	CASSFGTADQETQYF
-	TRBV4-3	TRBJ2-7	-	TGCGCCAGCAGCCGGGGCAGGGATTTCTACGAGCAGTACTTC	CASSRGRDFYEQYF
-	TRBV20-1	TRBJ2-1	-	TGCAGTGCTCCCTTCCCAGGGAAGAATGAGCAGTTCTTC	CSAPFPGKNEQFF
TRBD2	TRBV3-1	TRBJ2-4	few	TGTGCCAGCAGCCAAGAAGGGATTAGCGGGGCCATTCAGTACTTC	CASSQEGISGAIQYF
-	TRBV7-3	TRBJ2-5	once	TGTGCCAGCAGCTCCTCGGGTTTCCCGAAAGAGACCCAGTACTTC	CASSSSGFPKETQYF
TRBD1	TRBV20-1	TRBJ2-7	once	TGCAGTGCTCCGGGACAGGGGGCGGGGGAGCAGTACTTC	CSAPGQGAGEQYF
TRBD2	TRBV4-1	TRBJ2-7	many	TGCGCCAGCAGCCAAGATCAGCTACTAGCGGGGGTGACCTACGAGCAGTACTTC	CASSQDQLLAGVTYEQYF
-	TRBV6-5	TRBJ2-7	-	TGTGCCAGCAGTTCTAGGGGGGGCGAGCAGTACTTC	CASSSRGGEQYF
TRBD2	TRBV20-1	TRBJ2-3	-	TGCAGTGCTAGAGTGACTAGCGGGGTTGATACGCAGTATTTT	CSARVTSGVDTQYF
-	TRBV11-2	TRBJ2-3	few	TGTGCCAGCAGCTTAGATGAGGGGGCAGATACGCAGTATTTT	CASSLDEGADTQYF
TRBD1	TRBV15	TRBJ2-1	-	TGTGCCACCAGTCCGGACAGGGCCAACTATGAGCAGTTCTTC	CATSPDRANYEQFF
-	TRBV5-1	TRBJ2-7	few	TGCGCCAGCAGCTTGTACAGGGATGGATACGAGCAGTACTTC	CASSLYRDGYEQYF